This TCR beta chain was identified during a study of T-cell reconstitution after alpha-beta-depleted transplantation in children. General study findings and limits: After transplant, at about two months, alpha-beta T cells were reportedly derived from several hundred expanded graft clones.

Trimming stripped 3 bases from V and 0 bases from J, with 15 bases between. The CDR3 loop spans 16 amino acids. Per the germline V gene, CDR1 is MDHEN and CDR2 is SYDVKM. This clonotype was detected many times. The target antigen is unknown. The TCRbeta library incorporated unique molecular identifiers. TCRdb redid the calling of the PCR reads with MiXCR, one entry per CDR3 protein. Of roughly 200,000 distinct CDR3 sequences listed, 6.6% are singletons. This chain links TRBV28 with TRBJ2-7; D not resolved. The specimen comprised PBMCs, sampled before TCRalphabeta/CD19-depleted stem cell transplant. The TCR comes from a boy younger than 10 with acute lymphoblastic leukemia, due to receive a stem cell transplant. CDR3: CASSFGEGLISYEQYF. CDR3 nucleotide sequence: TGTGCCAGCAGTTTTGGCGAAGGTTTGATCTCCTACGAGCAGTACTTC.